The rows below give T cell receptor beta chains drawn from one sample of a study of beta chain features in type 1 diabetes. The table came from immunoSEQ multiplex PCR; TCRdb's copy has only in-frame clones and leaves some out. The sample has roughly 340,000 clones, approximately 13% seen once. Sequences were obtained from naive CD4+ T cells from blood. These receptors all come from a woman aged 18 to 35 with type 1 diabetes. Both conserved end residues are part of each CDR3. The D gene is left open where the match is weak. Expanded clones are given a class, and other clones once, few, many or no size at all.

j_gene	v_gene	d_gene	abundance	CDR3aa	CDR3nt
TRBJ2-1	TRBV29-1	NA	NA	CSVPLYNEQFF	TGCAGCGTTCCCCTCTACAATGAGCAGTTCTTC
TRBJ2-1	TRBV27	NA	few	CASSLYSDSYNEQFF	TGTGCCAGCAGTCTTTACTCCGACTCCTACAATGAGCAGTTCTTC
TRBJ2-5	TRBV5-1	NA	NA	CASSLLTVQETQYF	TGCGCCAGCAGCTTATTGACTGTCCAAGAGACCCAGTACTTC
TRBJ2-3	TRBV5-1	TRBD2	few	CASSGSGRAGDTQYF	TGCGCCAGCAGCGGTAGCGGGAGGGCTGGAGATACGCAGTATTTT
TRBJ1-5	TRBV13	NA	NA	CASSSGGVGQPQHF	TGTGCCAGCAGCTCTGGGGGGGTAGGTCAGCCCCAGCATTTT
TRBJ2-2	TRBV2	NA	few	CASSSGSGELFF	TGTGCCAGCAGTAGCGGGTCCGGGGAGCTGTTTTTT
TRBJ2-7	TRBV7-2	TRBD2	NA	CASALAGANTYEQYF	TGTGCCAGCGCGCTAGCGGGAGCAAATACCTACGAGCAGTACTTC
TRBJ1-1	TRBV18	NA	few	CASSPPGAYPNTEAFF	TGTGCCAGCTCACCACCGGGGGCCTATCCGAACACTGAAGCTTTCTTT
TRBJ2-2	TRBV9	TRBD2	NA	CASSAGLADTGELFF	TGTGCCAGCAGCGCGGGACTAGCGGACACCGGGGAGCTGTTTTTT
TRBJ2-4	TRBV27	NA	few	CASSTGSLAKNIQYF	TGTGCCAGCAGTACAGGGTCCTTAGCCAAAAACATTCAGTACTTC
TRBJ2-1	TRBV6-5	NA	NA	CASSYQQGLSYNEQFF	TGTGCCAGCAGTTACCAGCAGGGGCTATCCTACAATGAGCAGTTCTTC
TRBJ2-1	TRBV2	TRBD2	NA	CASTIAGVEQFF	TGTGCCAGCACCATAGCGGGAGTTGAGCAGTTCTTC
TRBJ2-5	TRBV11-3	NA	NA	CASSSGLQETQYF	TGTGCCAGCAGCTCCGGACTACAAGAGACCCAGTACTTC
TRBJ2-5	TRBV5-6	TRBD1	few	CASSPTGLSETQYF	TGTGCCAGCAGCCCGACAGGGTTGAGCGAGACCCAGTACTTC
TRBJ2-7	TRBV29-1	NA	NA	CSVREGHEQYF	TGCAGCGTCCGGGAAGGCCACGAGCAGTACTTC
TRBJ1-5	TRBV18	TRBD1	once	CASSLGTASNQPQHF	TGTGCCAGCTCACTCGGGACAGCTAGCAATCAGCCCCAGCATTTT
TRBJ2-1	TRBV18	TRBD1	NA	CASSPSTGGRNEQFF	TGTGCCAGCTCACCGTCGACAGGGGGCCGCAATGAGCAGTTCTTC
TRBJ1-5	TRBV19	NA	NA	CASSLMGGANQPQHF	TGTGCCAGTAGTCTGATGGGGGGGGCAAATCAGCCCCAGCATTTT
TRBJ2-4	TRBV6-6	NA	few	CASSKQEAKNIQYF	TGTGCCAGCAGTAAACAGGAAGCCAAAAACATTCAGTACTTC
TRBJ2-7	TRBV9	NA	NA	CASCRDWSSYEQYF	TGTGCCAGCTGCCGGGACTGGAGCTCCTACGAGCAGTACTTC
TRBJ2-5	TRBV7-9	NA	NA	CARIASPECQETQYF	TGTGCCAGGATAGCCTCCCCGGAGTGCCAAGAGACCCAGTACTTC
TRBJ1-5	TRBV6-5	NA	few	CASSGNPGQPQHF	TGTGCCAGCAGCGGAAACCCCGGGCAGCCCCAGCATTTT
TRBJ2-6	TRBV5-1	NA	NA	CASSLSSGANVLTF	TGCGCCAGCAGCTTGTCTTCTGGGGCCAACGTCCTGACTTTC
TRBJ2-2	TRBV7-2	TRBD2	NA	CASSLIPSGRPFGGELFF	TGTGCCAGCAGCTTAATTCCTAGCGGGAGGCCGTTTGGTGGGGAGCTGTTTTTT
TRBJ1-4	TRBV18	TRBD1	NA	CASSPYLRHPGTGLEKLFF	TGTGCCAGCTCACCTTACTTAAGGCATCCCGGGACAGGCTTGGAAAAACTGTTTTTT
TRBJ2-3	TRBV30	NA	NA	CAWSQGLASTDTQYF	TGTGCCTGGAGCCAGGGACTCGCAAGCACAGATACGCAGTATTTT
TRBJ1-2	TRBV2	NA	NA	CASTWERGYTF	TGTGCCAGCACCTGGGAGAGAGGCTACACCTTC